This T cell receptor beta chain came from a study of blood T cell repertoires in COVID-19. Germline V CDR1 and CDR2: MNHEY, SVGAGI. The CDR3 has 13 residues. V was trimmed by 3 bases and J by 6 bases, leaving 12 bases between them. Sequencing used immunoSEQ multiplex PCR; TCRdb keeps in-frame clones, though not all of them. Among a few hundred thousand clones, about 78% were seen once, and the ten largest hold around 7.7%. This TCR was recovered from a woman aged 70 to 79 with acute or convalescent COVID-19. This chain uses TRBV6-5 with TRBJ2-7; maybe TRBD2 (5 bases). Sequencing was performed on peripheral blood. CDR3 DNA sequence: TGTGCCAGCAGTTATGAGTTAGGAGGCGAGCAGTACGTC. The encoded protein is CASSYELGGEQYV.